Listed below are T cell receptor beta chains from one sample, sequenced in a study of shared clonotypes between healthy human individuals. Sequenced by immunoSEQ multiplex PCR; TCRdb stores in-frame clones only, minus some. The sample records approximately 2.3 million clones, just over 90% being singletons. The sequenced sample was naive CD4+ T cells from PBMCs. The receptor source for this set is a man aged 18-30 years in good health. Some clones in this sample may be carry-over from other donors' samples. CDR3s include the opening cysteine and the closing phenylalanine or tryptophan. The D gene is left open where the match is weak.

J gene,V gene,D gene,CDR3 DNA,CDR3 protein
TRBJ2-3,TRBV9,TRBD1,TGTGCCAGCAGCGCGGGACAGTTCACAGATACGCAGTATTTT,CASSAGQFTDTQYF
TRBJ2-2,TRBV28,NA,TGTGCCAGCAGTCCCCAGGGGCGAATGACCGGGGAGCTGTTTTTT,CASSPQGRMTGELFF
TRBJ2-7,TRBV5-1,NA,TGCGCCAGCACCCCGGCCGGGGGAAACTCCTACGAGCAGTACTTC,CASTPAGGNSYEQYF
TRBJ1-1,TRBV7-9,NA,TGTGCCAGCAGCCCCATGGCGAACACTGAAGCTTTCTTT,CASSPMANTEAFF
TRBJ2-3,TRBV6-6,TRBD1,TGTGCCAGCGGTGGGACAGGGGCGGATACGCAGTATTTT,CASGGTGADTQYF
TRBJ2-1,TRBV7-9,NA,TGTGCCAGCAGCTTAGGCCAGCGTCGCTCCCGGGGCACCTACAATGAGCAGTTCTTC,CASSLGQRRSRGTYNEQFF
TRBJ2-7,TRBV29-1,NA,TGCAGCGCTGTAGGACAGTCCTACGAGCAGTACTTC,CSAVGQSYEQYF
TRBJ2-5,TRBV4-1,NA,TGCGCCAGCAGCCAAGAGGGCGGACGACCCGAGACCCAGTACTTC,CASSQEGGRPETQYF
TRBJ2-5,TRBV2,NA,TGTGCCAGCACAGACCAAGAGACCCAGTACTTC,CASTDQETQYF
TRBJ2-5,TRBV30,TRBD2,TGTGCCTGGGCCAGGACTAGCGGGGAGACCCAGTACTTC,CAWARTSGETQYF
TRBJ1-3,TRBV6-6,TRBD1,TGTGCCACCGGACAGGGGGCCTCTGGAAACACCATATATTTT,CATGQGASGNTIYF
TRBJ1-2,TRBV6-1,TRBD1,TGTGCCAGCAGTTCACCACAGGGGAACTATGGCTACACCTTC,CASSSPQGNYGYTF